This T cell receptor (beta chain) originates from a study of spatial heterogeneity in lung cancer. Study context: Beta-chain sequences consistently outnumbered alpha-chain sequences in detection.

Per the germline V gene, CDR1 is SGHNT and CDR2 is YYREEE (reference sequence). The CDR3 loop spans 16 amino acids. The V end was cut by 0 bases, the J end by 0 bases, with 10 bases between. TCRdb processed the 5' RACE reads anew with MiXCR; each CDR3 protein has one entry. The sample records 40,000 to 45,000 distinct CDR3 sequences, roughly an eighth being singletons. Documented time point: sample taken at primary tumor resection. The donors were approximately 70 patients with non-small cell lung cancer that was early-stage and untreated. The chain combines TRBV5-4 with TRBJ1-5; D gene unclear. The source material was PBMCs, sampled at surgery. The source of this sequence is a male donor with early-stage non-small cell lung cancer. CDR3 loop: CASSLGGPDSNQPQHF. CDR3 in DNA: TGTGCCAGCAGCTTGGGCGGGCCCGATAGCAATCAGCCCCAGCATTTT.